Listed here are 18 T cell receptor beta chains from one sample, sequenced in a study of identifying expanded T cells in peripheral blood. TCRdb keeps only in-frame clones here, not all; method: immunoSEQ multiplex PCR. The sample yields about 100,000 clones, 70% to 90% seen once. The material sequenced was blood. Receptor source: a person between 18 and 75 years old in good health.

This rearrangement joins TRBV7-2 to TRBJ1-5, with 7 bases that match TRBD1. Germline loops: CDR1 SGHTA, CDR2 FQGNSA. CDR3 length equals 14 residues. V shed 5 bases and J 7 bases; nucleotides not matched to a gene: 8. CDR3 protein: CASSPTGDGQPQHF. CDR3 bases: TGTGCCAGCAGCCCCACAGGGGACGGCCAGCCCCAGCATTTT.

The chain carries TRBV11-2 and TRBJ2-7; possible D gene TRBD2, 6 bases. The CDR3 has 16 residues. CDR1 and CDR2 (germline): SGHAT, FQNNGV. Trimming removed 0 bases at V and 4 bases at J, with 16 bases between. The DNA of the CDR3 is TGTGCCAGCAGCTTAGATCCCGGAGGGGTTGGGTACGAGCAGTACTTC. Translation: CASSLDPGGVGYEQYF.

A few counts support this clone. The junction departs from germline at one end; a sequencing error may be responsible. This chain connects TRBV10-3 to TRBJ2-7; D is tentatively TRBD1 or TRBD2 (5 bases each). CDR1 and CDR2 (germline): ENHRY, SYGVKD. This CDR3 is built from 12 residues. CDR3 loop: CAINEGPYEQYF. The DNA of the CDR3 is TGTGCCATCAATGAGGGACCCTACGAGCAGTACTTC.

J is TRBJ2-1 and V is TRBV11-1; D ambiguous. The V end was cut by 2 bases, the J end by 8 bases, with 7 bases between. The CDR3 is made up of 12 amino acids. Per the germline V gene, CDR1 is SGHAT and CDR2 is FQDESV (reference sequence). The CDR3 region is CASSLNRDEQFF. The CDR3 region has the DNA TGTGCCAGCAGCTTAAATCGGGATGAGCAGTTCTTC. Based on the CDR3 plus reference TRBV11-1 and TRBJ2-1, the full variable domain is EAEVAQSPRYKITEKSQAVAFWCDPISGHATLYWYRQILGQGPELLVQFQDESVVDDSQLPKDRFSAERLKGVDSTLKIQPAELGDSAMYLCASSLNRDEQFFGPGTRLTVL.

J is TRBJ1-1 and V is TRBV5-1; D ambiguous. The CDR3 length is 14 residues. Trimming pared 4 bases from V and 0 bases from J, leaving 10 bases between. The germline gives CDR1 SGHRS, CDR2 YFSETQ. The CDR3 loop reads CASSLHTLNTEAFF. The CDR3 nucleotides are TGCGCCAGCAGCCTCCACACCTTGAACACTGAAGCTTTCTTT. The variable domain in full, with the rest retrieved from reference TRBV5-1 and TRBJ1-1, is KAGVTQTPRYLIKTRGQQVTLSCSPISGHRSVSWYQQTPGQGLQFLFEYFSETQRNKGNFPGRFSGRQFSNSRSEMNVSTLELGDSALYLCASSLHTLNTEAFFGQGTRLTVV.

The gene calls are TRBV15 and TRBJ2-7; TRBD2 aligns across 9 bases. J was trimmed by 0 bases and V by 0 bases; bases with no gene match: 3. CDR1 is LNHNV, CDR2 YYDKDF, per germline (reference sequence). The CDR3 extends over 16 amino acids. Written as DNA, the CDR3 is TGTGCCACCAGCAGAGATTGGCGGGGGGGCTCCTACGAGCAGTACTTC. Translation: CATSRDWRGGSYEQYF.

Written as DNA, the CDR3 is TGTGCCAGCAGTTCTAGTAGACATACGCAGTATTTT. Its protein product is CASSSSRHTQYF. The V call is TRBV6-1, the J call TRBJ2-3; no definite D call. CDR3 length equals 12 residues. Trimming pared 5 bases from V and 7 bases from J, leaving 10 bases between. Germline assignment: CDR1 MNHNS and CDR2 SASEGT.

The V and J genes are TRBV4-1 and TRBJ2-3; D possibly matches TRBD1 or TRBD2 (5 bases each). The V gene lost 0 bases and the J gene lost 5 bases, with 9 bases spanning the gap. This CDR3 has 14 amino acids. Germline V lookup: CDR1 MGHRA, CDR2 YSYEKL. For the CDR3, the DNA is TGCGCCAGCAGCCAAGAATGGGGGAGAGATACGCAGTATTTT. It translates to CASSQEWGRDTQYF.

The chain joins TRBV19 to TRBJ1-1; unclear D gene. The CDR3 contains 11 residues. The germline V gene encodes CDR1 LNHDA and CDR2 SQIVND (reference sequence). V lost 6 bases to trimming and J lost 5 bases, with 7 bases between them. DNA for the CDR3: TGTGCCAGTAGGACGGGAACTGAAGCTTTCTTT. This gives the protein CASRTGTEAFF.

The chain combines TRBV19 with TRBJ2-7; weak D call: TRBD1 (6 bases). CDR3 length equals 15 residues. V was pared by 4 bases and J by 2 bases, with 15 bases between. Germline CDR1 is LNHDA and CDR2 is SQIVND (reference sequence). The CDR3 here is CASSSLGAGAYEQYF. The CDR3 DNA follows: TGTGCCAGTAGTAGCTTGGGGGCCGGGGCCTACGAGCAGTACTTC. The entire variable domain, with the rest obtained from reference TRBV19 and TRBJ2-7, is as follows: DGGITQSPKYLFRKEGQNVTLSCEQNLNHDAMYWYRQDPGQGLRLIYYSQIVNDFQKGDIAEGYSVSREKKESFPLTVTSAQKNPTAFYLCASSSLGAGAYEQYFGPGTRLTVT.

The count of this clone is one. This chain uses TRBV6-5 with TRBJ2-7; 8 bases fit TRBD2. The germline CDR1 and CDR2 sequences are MNHEY and SVGAGI. The CDR3 has 15 residues. Trimming at V came to 4 bases and at J to 4 bases, leaving 9 bases not matched to a gene. The DNA of the CDR3 is TGTGCCAGCAGTTCGCCAAAGCGGGGGACGTACGAGCAGTACTTC. Its protein is CASSSPKRGTYEQYF.

This clone was observed a single time. The chain is built from TRBV19 and TRBJ2-7; tentatively, D is TRBD1 (6 bases). Trimming removed 0 bases at V and 3 bases at J, with 18 bases between. Per germline, CDR1 LNHDA and CDR2 SQIVND (reference sequence). CDR3 length equals 17 residues. CDR3 in amino acids: CASSIEDAGTPIYEQYF. CDR3 nucleotides: TGTGCCAGTAGTATAGAAGATGCAGGGACACCAATCTACGAGCAGTACTTC. The entire variable domain, with the rest obtained from reference TRBV19 and TRBJ2-7, is as follows: DGGITQSPKYLFRKEGQNVTLSCEQNLNHDAMYWYRQDPGQGLRLIYYSQIVNDFQKGDIAEGYSVSREKKESFPLTVTSAQKNPTAFYLCASSIEDAGTPIYEQYFGPGTRLTVT.

The CDR3 loop reads CASRQGAGELFF. CDR3 nucleotides: TGCGCCAGCAGGCAGGGTGCCGGGGAGCTGTTTTTT. This chain joins TRBV5-1 and TRBJ2-2; maybe TRBD1 (5 bases). Deletions cut 5 bases from V and 6 bases from J, with 8 bases between. The CDR3 has 12 residues. Germline V gives CDR1 SGHRS, CDR2 YFSETQ.

V is TRBV25-1 and J is TRBJ1-6, with D perhaps matching TRBD1 (6 bases). CDR1 MGHDK and CDR2 SYGVNS come from the germline V gene. CDR3 length: 15 amino acids. V lost 2 bases, J lost 8 bases, and 13 bases lay in between. The CDR3 nucleotides are TGTGCCAGCAGTGAAAACAGGGCCACCTATTCACCCCTCCACTTT. This sequence encodes CASSENRATYSPLHF.

This chain links TRBV7-2 with TRBJ2-6; 7 bases align to TRBD1. V was clipped by 1 base and J by 0 bases; unmatched bases: 6. The CDR3 totals 18 residues. Germline CDR1 SGHTA, CDR2 FQGNSA. The CDR3 loop is CASSLVGTALSGANVLTF. The CDR3 DNA reads TGTGCCAGCAGCTTAGTTGGGACAGCACTCTCTGGGGCCAACGTCCTGACTTTC.

This clone was counted only a few times. The J gene is TRBJ1-1, the V gene TRBV2; D is unresolved. The germline V and J ends were trimmed by 3 bases and 3 bases, with 17 bases remaining between them. Germline V CDR1 and CDR2: SNHLY, FYNNEI. This CDR3 is 16 amino acids long. The CDR3 DNA reads as TGTGCCAGCAGTGATGGGTTGAGTCGGGTGTACACTGAAGCTTTCTTT. Translating gives CASSDGLSRVYTEAFF.

The V call is TRBV4-3, the J call TRBJ2-7, with 10 bases matching TRBD1. The germline V gene has CDR1 LGHNA and CDR2 YSLEER. The CDR3 spans 14 residues. After removal of 6 bases from V and 7 bases from J, the junction contained 9 bases not matched to a gene. The CDR3 protein is CASSSGTGADEQYF. Written as DNA, the CDR3 is TGCGCCAGCAGTTCCGGGACAGGGGCGGATGAGCAGTACTTC.

The chain links TRBV15 to TRBJ2-5; 7 positions match TRBD1. Germline-derived CDR1 and CDR2 are LNHNV and YYDKDF (reference sequence). CDR3 length: 15 amino acids. V lost 0 bases to trimming and J lost 2 bases; unmatched junction nucleotides: 3. The chain's CDR3 is CATSRDGQDQETQYF. The CDR3 nucleotides read TGTGCCACCAGCAGAGACGGACAGGATCAAGAGACCCAGTACTTC.